The rows below give T cell receptor beta chains drawn from one sample of a study of blood T cell repertoires in COVID-19. The table came from immunoSEQ multiplex PCR; TCRdb's copy has only in-frame clones and leaves some out. Among 250,000 to 300,000 clones listed, around 85% were seen once. Material: PBMCs or T cells enriched from blood (not recorded which). These receptors were obtained from a woman between 50 and 59 years old who had recovered from COVID-19. Each CDR3 is given with its conserved first and last residue. A D gene is named only where the DNA matches it firmly. Clone size is given for some rows only: seen once, a few or many times, or a class if the clone is expanded.

abundance: NA
j_gene: TRBJ2-7
v_gene: TRBV11-2
d_gene: TRBD1
CDR3aa: CASSPRDRNNYEQYF
CDR3nt: TGTGCCAGCAGCCCTAGGGACAGGAACAACTACGAGCAGTACTTC

abundance: NA
j_gene: TRBJ1-5
v_gene: TRBV30
d_gene: NA
CDR3aa: CAWGYGSPGPQHF
CDR3nt: TGTGCCTGGGGTTACGGCAGTCCAGGGCCCCAGCATTTT

abundance: NA
j_gene: TRBJ1-1
v_gene: TRBV3-1/TRBV3-2
d_gene: NA
CDR3aa: CASKGRAANTEAFF
CDR3nt: TGTGCCAGCAAGGGGCGCGCAGCGAACACTGAAGCTTTCTTT

abundance: NA
j_gene: TRBJ2-5
v_gene: TRBV2
d_gene: TRBD1
CDR3aa: CASRVGTGGWETQYF
CDR3nt: TGTGCCAGCAGGGTCGGGACAGGGGGCTGGGAGACCCAGTACTTC

abundance: NA
j_gene: TRBJ1-2
v_gene: TRBV10-3
d_gene: NA
CDR3aa: CAISPQGDGYTF
CDR3nt: TGTGCCATCAGTCCTCAGGGTGATGGCTACACCTTC

abundance: NA
j_gene: TRBJ2-3
v_gene: TRBV7-2
d_gene: NA
CDR3aa: CASSPLRTQYF
CDR3nt: TGTGCCAGCAGCCCCCTCCGTACGCAGTATTTT

abundance: NA
j_gene: TRBJ2-5
v_gene: TRBV6-6
d_gene: NA
CDR3aa: CASSPRGGESETQYF
CDR3nt: TGTGCCAGCAGTCCCAGGGGAGGGGAATCAGAGACCCAGTACTTC

abundance: NA
j_gene: TRBJ1-6
v_gene: TRBV2
d_gene: NA
CDR3aa: CASSELGQLSPLHF
CDR3nt: TGTGCCAGCAGTGAACTGGGGCAGCTTTCACCCCTCCACTTT

abundance: NA
j_gene: TRBJ2-1
v_gene: TRBV7-9
d_gene: TRBD2
CDR3aa: CARSGRNNEQFF
CDR3nt: TGTGCCAGGAGCGGGAGAAACAATGAGCAGTTCTTC

abundance: NA
j_gene: TRBJ1-1
v_gene: TRBV25-1
d_gene: NA
CDR3aa: CASSDPRSGDTEAFF
CDR3nt: TGTGCCAGCAGTGATCCAAGGTCGGGGGACACTGAAGCTTTCTTT

abundance: NA
j_gene: TRBJ1-4
v_gene: TRBV10-3
d_gene: NA
CDR3aa: CAISESQPNEKLFF
CDR3nt: TGTGCCATCAGTGAGTCACAGCCGAATGAAAAACTGTTTTTT

abundance: NA
j_gene: TRBJ1-1
v_gene: TRBV2
d_gene: NA
CDR3aa: CASARRGESPEAFF
CDR3nt: TGTGCCAGCGCCCGGCGCGGGGAATCTCCTGAAGCTTTCTTT

abundance: NA
j_gene: TRBJ2-2
v_gene: TRBV7-2
d_gene: NA
CDR3aa: CASSLVGGSGYTGELFF
CDR3nt: TGTGCCAGCAGCTTAGTAGGGGGTAGCGGGTACACCGGGGAGCTGTTTTTT

abundance: NA
j_gene: TRBJ2-1
v_gene: TRBV5-1
d_gene: TRBD1
CDR3aa: CASSSGTGKDEQFF
CDR3nt: TGCGCCAGCAGCTCCGGGACAGGGAAGGATGAGCAGTTCTTC

abundance: NA
j_gene: TRBJ2-4
v_gene: TRBV6-1
d_gene: NA
CDR3aa: CASSEQYVQVPKNIQYF
CDR3nt: TGTGCCAGCAGTGAACAATACGTCCAGGTGCCCAAAAACATTCAGTACTTC

abundance: few
j_gene: TRBJ2-3
v_gene: TRBV6-4
d_gene: NA
CDR3aa: CASSDGTSTDTQYF
CDR3nt: TGTGCCAGCAGTGACGGGACTAGCACAGATACGCAGTATTTT

abundance: NA
j_gene: TRBJ2-2
v_gene: TRBV21-1
d_gene: NA
CDR3aa: CANLGGQGAIIGELFF
CDR3nt: TGTGCCAACTTGGGGGGCCAGGGGGCAATTATCGGGGAGCTGTTTTTT

abundance: NA
j_gene: TRBJ2-5
v_gene: TRBV7-9
d_gene: TRBD1
CDR3aa: CASSLGDRVRVETQYF
CDR3nt: TGTGCCAGCAGCTTAGGGGACAGGGTTCGAGTGGAGACCCAGTACTTC

abundance: NA
j_gene: TRBJ1-4
v_gene: TRBV19
d_gene: TRBD1
CDR3aa: CASADRGPVNEKLFF
CDR3nt: TGTGCCAGTGCTGACAGGGGGCCTGTTAATGAAAAACTGTTTTTT

abundance: few
j_gene: TRBJ1-1
v_gene: TRBV12-3/TRBV12-4
d_gene: NA
CDR3aa: CASSSTGNTEAFF
CDR3nt: TGTGCCAGCAGTTCGACGGGGAACACTGAAGCTTTCTTT

abundance: NA
j_gene: TRBJ1-2
v_gene: TRBV28
d_gene: NA
CDR3aa: CASSSGGANYGYTF
CDR3nt: TGTGCCAGCAGTTCCGGGGGTGCTAACTATGGCTACACCTTC

abundance: NA
j_gene: TRBJ1-6
v_gene: TRBV9
d_gene: NA
CDR3aa: CASSAQGFNSPLHF
CDR3nt: TGTGCCAGCAGCGCGCAGGGGTTTAATTCACCCCTCCACTTT

abundance: NA
j_gene: TRBJ2-7
v_gene: TRBV28
d_gene: TRBD1
CDR3aa: CASSLQGQDTYEQYF
CDR3nt: TGTGCCAGCAGCCTCCAGGGACAGGATACCTACGAGCAGTACTTC

abundance: NA
j_gene: TRBJ2-5
v_gene: TRBV7-9
d_gene: NA
CDR3aa: CASSSEETQYF
CDR3nt: TGTGCCAGCAGCTCGGAAGAGACCCAGTACTTC